Sequencing of this T cell receptor (beta chain) was carried out in a study of neurological immune-mediated disorders (dated by TCRdb to the late 2010s). Background on the whole study: Peripheral blood TCR-beta repertoires from patients with HTLV-I-associated myelopathy (HAM/TSP), patients with multiple sclerosis, and healthy controls were compared in the study using UMI-based sequencing. The roughly 99 TCR-beta libraries covered PBMC samples along with longitudinal samples, technical triplicates, and paired sorted CD4+ and CD8+ T-cell subsets. The cohort was made up of approximately 69 subjects, consisting of some 14 HAM/TSP patients, around 35 multiple sclerosis patients and around 20 healthy controls. The full study reports these points: Across subjects, expanded clones never shared an identical CDR3 amino acid sequence, which suggests that the TCR-beta repertoires in every group were private. TCR clonal expansion was highest in HAM/TSP patients and lowest in MS patients, with MS patients falling below even healthy controls.

cDNA synthesis used template-switch 5'RACE with a primer carrying a 10-nucleotide random unique molecular identifier tagging each TCR transcript. Each sequencing run produced over 170 million TCR-beta sequences covering 15-18 subjects. Total RNA was extracted with the RNeasy kit. The KAPA Real-time Library Amplification kit was used to amplify TCR-beta VDJ regions with primers targeting the TCR constant region and the 5'RACE anchor. A first PCR added sample indexes and Illumina adaptors, and a second PCR then raised library yield. After purification with Ampure beads, the TCR product of roughly 650 bp was size-selected on a 2% E-gel SizeSelection system. Library quality was checked on a Bioanalyzer, concentration was measured with Qubit, and libraries were quantified with the Kapa Library Quantification kit before pooling. An Illumina HiSeq 2500 sequenced the libraries paired-end 2 x 150 bp. To increase sequence diversity, roughly 24-32% phiX was spiked into each library pool. On the authors' methods: Quality-filtered reads were processed with the UMI-based MiGEC pipeline, and over 85% of raw TCR sequences were removed by the MiGEC pipeline during error correction. VDJ genes were aligned to IMGT germline references, and each clonotype was defined by a unique CDR3 amino acid sequence together with V-J genes. VDJtools evaluated clonal expansion, Shannon diversity and CDR3 relatedness (CalcPairwiseDistances, ClusterSamples); CLCbio workbench built phylogenetic trees. Using coefficient-of-variation modelling across technical triplicates, the study counted a clone as expanded if it had at least 8 unique UMIs. TCRdb handled the public reads itself, with Q25 trimming in fastp and clone calling in MiXCR, and kept productive beta chains. Every entry covers one CDR3 protein and lists the most common genes and DNA from its rows. TCRdb, not the authors, supplied the V and J calls. The sample yields around 38,000 distinct CDR3 sequences; more than 12% were counted once. The biggest ten clones account for 3% to 4.5% of the sample.

For the sorted-subset TCR libraries, the starting material was over 950,000 sorted CD4+ or CD8+ T cells. PBMCs were separated from peripheral blood using Ficoll-Hypaque density gradient centrifugation and then cryopreserved in liquid nitrogen. Paired sorted CD4+ and CD8+ subsets came from healthy controls, HAM/TSP patients and MS patients. The germline V gene encodes CDR1 SGHRS and CDR2 YFSETQ. The CDR3, cysteine through phenylalanine, is 14 amino acids long. The CDR3 DNA has 42 bases and is translated from base 1. V is shortened by 3 bases, J by 5 bases, and the region joining them spans 14 bases. This clonotype appeared many times. The clone's antigen remains unknown. Per-base quality was not reported, and no clone a single base away is much larger than it.

Material for sequencing was CD4+ T cells from blood. The sequence derives from a woman in her fifties or sixties with HTLV-1-associated myelopathy (HAM/TSP). The rearrangement combines TRBV5-1 with TRBJ2-5; TRBD2 is possibly the D segment (6 matching bases). The sequence in DNA is TGCGCCAGCAGCTCGAGGGCGGGGTCCGAGACCCAGTACTTC. It codes for CASSSRAGSETQYF.